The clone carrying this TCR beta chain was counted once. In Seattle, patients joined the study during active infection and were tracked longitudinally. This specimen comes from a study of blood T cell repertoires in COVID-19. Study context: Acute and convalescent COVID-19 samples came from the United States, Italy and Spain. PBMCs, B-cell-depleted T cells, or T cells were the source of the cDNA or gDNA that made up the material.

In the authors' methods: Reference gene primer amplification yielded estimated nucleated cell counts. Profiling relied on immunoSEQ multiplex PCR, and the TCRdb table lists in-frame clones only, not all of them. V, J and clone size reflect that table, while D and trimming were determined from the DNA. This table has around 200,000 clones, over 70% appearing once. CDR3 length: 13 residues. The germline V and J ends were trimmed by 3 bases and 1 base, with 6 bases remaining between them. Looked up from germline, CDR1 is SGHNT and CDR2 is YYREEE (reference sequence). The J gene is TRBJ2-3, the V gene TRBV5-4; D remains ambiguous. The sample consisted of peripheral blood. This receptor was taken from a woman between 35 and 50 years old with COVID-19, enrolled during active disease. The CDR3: CASSWSGTDTQYF. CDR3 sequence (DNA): TGTGCCAGCAGCTGGTCGGGCACAGATACGCAGTATTTT.